This TCR beta chain was profiled in a study of blood T cell repertoires in COVID-19. Across the study: Researchers got acute and convalescent COVID-19 samples from the United States, Italy and Spain. The analysed material was cDNA or gDNA that came from T cells, B-cell-depleted T cells, or PBMCs.

Germline assignment: CDR1 LNHDA and CDR2 SQIVND (reference sequence). The V and J ends lost 4 bases and 8 bases, in that order; junction bases with no gene match: 11. CDR3 size: 16 residues. Original processing notes: The assay estimated nucleated cells by amplifying reference gene primers. Profiling relied on immunoSEQ multiplex PCR, and the TCRdb table lists in-frame clones only, not all of them. For V, J and clone size, that table is used; D and trimming come from the DNA. The data show about 250,000 clones, nearly 90% seen once. Specimen: peripheral blood. The TCR comes from a woman aged 30 to 39 with acute or convalescent COVID-19. The chain carries TRBV19 and TRBJ1-6; 7 positions match TRBD1. CDR3 nucleotide sequence: TGTGCCAGTAGTACCCGTGCAGACAGGGAGTATTCACCCCTCCACTTT. Its protein product is CASSTRADREYSPLHF.